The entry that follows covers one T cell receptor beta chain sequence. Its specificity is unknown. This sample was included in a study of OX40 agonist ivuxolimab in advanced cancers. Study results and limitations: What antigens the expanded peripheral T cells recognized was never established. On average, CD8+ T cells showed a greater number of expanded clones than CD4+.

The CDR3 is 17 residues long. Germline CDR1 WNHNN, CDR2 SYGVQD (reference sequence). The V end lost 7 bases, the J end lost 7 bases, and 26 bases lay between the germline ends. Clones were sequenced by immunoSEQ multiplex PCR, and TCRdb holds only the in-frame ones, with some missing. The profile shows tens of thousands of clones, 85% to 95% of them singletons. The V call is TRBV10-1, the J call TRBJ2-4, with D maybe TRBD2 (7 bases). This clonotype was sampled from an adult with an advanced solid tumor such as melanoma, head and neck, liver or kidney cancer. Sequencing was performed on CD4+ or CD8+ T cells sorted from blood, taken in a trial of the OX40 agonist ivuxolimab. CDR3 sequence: CASTRGASGVVGNIQYF. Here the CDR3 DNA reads TGCGCCAGCACTAGGGGGGCTAGCGGAGTGGTAGGGAACATTCAGTACTTC.